The 14 T cell receptor beta chains presented below share a single source sample, sequenced in a study of STAT3 mutations in large granular lymphocyte leukemia. Their target antigens are unknown. Only in-frame clones appear in the TCRdb table, and some are missing; sequencing was by immunoSEQ multiplex PCR. This table holds approximately 29,000 clones, around 88% found once. General study findings and limits: In T-cell large granular lymphocyte leukemia, about half of patients showed multiple immunodominant subclonotypes.

Material for sequencing was peripheral blood mononuclear cells. These TCRs come from a man in his 60s with T-cell large granular lymphocyte leukemia. Some clones in this sample may be carry-over from other donors' samples.

The rearrangement uses TRBV5-1 and TRBJ1-5; D is uncertain. Germline-derived CDR1 and CDR2 are SGHRS and YFSETQ. The CDR3 sequence is 13 residues long. V was pared by 1 base and J by 5 bases, with 7 bases between. CDR3 DNA sequence: TGCGCCAGCAGCTTGAGTGCGGATCAGCCCCAGCATTTT. Residues: CASSLSADQPQHF.

The J gene is TRBJ2-2, the V gene TRBV6-4, with a tentative D call TRBD2 (7 bases). This CDR3 spans 16 amino acids. Germline CDR1 MRHNA, CDR2 SNTAGT. The germline V and J ends were trimmed by 1 base and 3 bases, with 12 bases remaining between them. The CDR3 region is CASSDLGGADTGELFF. In DNA, the CDR3 is TGTGCCAGCAGTGACTTGGGGGGGGCAGACACCGGGGAGCTGTTTTTT.

The V gene is TRBV5-5, the J gene TRBJ2-7; D may be TRBD2 (6 bases). This CDR3 is 15 amino acids long. The germline V gene has CDR1 SGHKS and CDR2 YYEKEE (reference sequence). Trimming removed 5 bases at V and 7 bases at J, with 22 bases between. CDR3 sequence reads: CASSLRESGTSEQYF. The CDR3 DNA sequence: TGTGCCAGCAGTCTCCGGGAGTCAGGGACGTCTGAGCAGTACTTC.

The rearrangement uses TRBV11-3 and TRBJ2-1; 15 nucleotides match TRBD2. CDR1 is SGHNT, CDR2 YENEEA, per germline. The CDR3 has 19 residues. After removal of 5 bases from V and 6 bases from J, the junction contained 14 bases not matched to a gene. CDR3 protein: CASSQKGLAGGNGFNEQFF. The CDR3 DNA is TGTGCCAGCAGCCAAAAGGGACTAGCGGGAGGAAACGGTTTCAATGAGCAGTTCTTC.

This clone occurred a few times. This chain links TRBV7-2 with TRBJ2-3, with D tentatively TRBD1 or TRBD2 (6 bases each). V lost 8 bases to trimming and J lost 8 bases, with 20 bases between them. This CDR3 region has 14 residues. Per the germline V gene, CDR1 is SGHTA and CDR2 is FQGNSA. CDR3 in DNA: TGTGCCAGCCGCTACGGGGGCGCAATTGGTACGCAGTATTTT. Protein sequence: CASRYGGAIGTQYF. Full variable domain (rest looked up from reference TRBV7-2 and TRBJ2-3): GAGVSQSPSNKVTEKGKDVELRCDPISGHTALYWYRQSLGQGLEFLIYFQGNSAPDKSGLPSDRFSAERTGGSVSTLTIQRTQQEDSAVYLCASRYGGAIGTQYFGPGTRLTVL.

V is TRBV5-1 and J is TRBJ2-1; D call uncertain. CDR1 SGHRS and CDR2 YFSETQ come from the germline V gene. This CDR3 contains 13 residues. Trimming removed 0 bases at V and 4 bases at J, with 5 bases between. The CDR3 protein is CASSLDQYNEQFF. The CDR3 DNA follows: TGCGCCAGCAGCTTGGACCAGTACAATGAGCAGTTCTTC.

The chain recombines TRBV30 with TRBJ1-3, with D hard to call. This CDR3 has 13 amino acids. Trimming cost V 4 bases and J 6 bases, with 13 bases left between them. Germline lookup yields CDR1 GTSNPN and CDR2 SVGIG (reference sequence). DNA of the CDR3: TGTGCCTGGACTGGCAGCTCGGCAAACACCATATATTTT. The encoded protein is CAWTGSSANTIYF.

Only one count was recorded for this clone. This sequence joins TRBV10-3 and TRBJ1-2; D unclear. This CDR3 has 13 residues. V shed 0 bases and J shed 7 bases, with 9 bases lying between them. Germline assignment: CDR1 ENHRY and CDR2 SYGVKD. The CDR3 region is CAISESSAGGYTF. The CDR3 DNA sequence: TGTGCCATCAGTGAGTCGTCGGCAGGTGGCTACACCTTC.

The rearrangement joins TRBV1 to TRBJ2-1; the table's D gene call, TRBD2, was not cross checked with the DNA. TRBV1 is a known pseudogene. This CDR3 has 17 residues. The CDR3 region is CTSSQDRGSRESYEQFF. CDR3 in DNA: TGCACCAGCAGCCAAGATAGGGGTTCGCGGGAGAGCTATGAGCAGTTCTTC.

This chain connects TRBV5-6 to TRBJ2-1; 13 bases are a match to TRBD2. There are 18 residues in the CDR3. Losses at the gene ends were 10 bases for V and 0 bases for J; bases not matched to a gene: 13. Germline V gene lookup returns CDR1 SGHDT and CDR2 YYEEEE. CDR3 amino acids: CASPRGLAGLSSYNEQFF. The CDR3 DNA reads as TGTGCCTCCCCTAGGGGACTAGCGGGATTAAGCTCCTACAATGAGCAGTTCTTC. Looking up the rest from reference TRBV5-6 and TRBJ2-1 gives the full variable domain: DAGVTQSPTHLIKTRGQQVTLRCSPKSGHDTVSWYQQALGQGPQFIFQYYEEEERQRGNFPDRFSGHQFPNYSSELNVNALLLGDSALYLCASPRGLAGLSSYNEQFFGPGTRLTVL.

The V gene is TRBV6-1, the J gene TRBJ2-7, with TRBD2 matching over 8 bases. This CDR3 comprises 15 residues. J lost 1 base, V lost 8 bases, and 10 bases had no gene match. The germline V gene has CDR1 MNHNS and CDR2 SASEGT. The CDR3 reads CASGTQAGVSYEQYF. For the CDR3, the DNA is TGTGCCAGCGGTACTCAAGCGGGGGTTTCCTACGAGCAGTACTTC.

Of note for this clone: A junction end diverges from the germline sequence, so it may reflect a read error. The rearrangement uses TRBV11-3 and TRBJ2-7, with D unresolved. CDR3 length: 8 residues. Germline-derived CDR1 and CDR2 are SGHNT and YENEEA. The CDR3 sequence is CASSLFLF. CDR3 sequence (DNA): TGTGCCAGCAGCTTATTCCTCTTC.

The chain has TRBV5-1 and TRBJ2-1; D is unresolved. The length of the CDR3 is 17 residues. Germline loops: CDR1 SGHRS, CDR2 YFSETQ. Trimming left V 0 bases short and J 0 bases short, with 13 bases between. The CDR3 DNA sequence: TGCGCCAGCAGCTTGGTGGCCCCGAGTAGCTCCTACAATGAGCAGTTCTTC. It encodes CASSLVAPSSSYNEQFF.

The chain is built from TRBV28 and TRBJ2-7; the match to TRBD2 covers 9 bases. Losses at the gene ends were 2 bases for V and 2 bases for J; bases not matched to a gene: 1. The CDR3 extends over 14 amino acids. The V gene's germline CDR1 is MDHEN and CDR2 SYDVKM. CDR3 protein: CASSLAGGAYEQYF. Written as DNA, the CDR3 is TGTGCCAGCAGTTTAGCGGGAGGGGCCTACGAGCAGTACTTC.